These 6 T cell receptor beta chains came from one sample sequenced in a study of blood T cell repertoires in COVID-19. Sequenced by immunoSEQ multiplex PCR; TCRdb stores in-frame clones only, minus some. The data show tens of thousands of clones, with roughly nine tenths seen just once and about 3% held by the top ten. The sequenced sample consisted of peripheral blood. The receptor source for this set is a woman aged 45-59 years with active or convalescent COVID-19.

This clone was counted only a few times. The J gene is TRBJ1-3, the V gene TRBV10-3; D not certain. V lost 10 bases and J 0 bases, leaving 10 bases between the germline ends. The CDR3 is made up of 13 amino acids. The V gene's germline CDR1 is ENHRY and CDR2 SYGVKD. The CDR3 region is CASIENSGNTIYF. The CDR3 region has the DNA TGTGCCAGCATCGAGAACTCTGGAAACACCATATATTTT.

V and J are TRBV19 and TRBJ2-1, with a possible D match to TRBD1 (6 bases). CDR3 size: 12 residues. The V end was cut by 4 bases, the J end by 10 bases, with 11 bases between. Per germline, CDR1 LNHDA and CDR2 SQIVND (reference sequence). The DNA of the CDR3 is TGTGCCAGTAGTAAGGGGGTCAACGAGCAGTTCTTC. Residues: CASSKGVNEQFF.

The CDR3 region has the DNA TGTGCCAGTAGTAACTCGGGGAGTGGAAACACCATATATTTT. This codes for CASSNSGSGNTIYF. The J gene is TRBJ1-3, the V gene TRBV19; D unresolved. Germline CDR1 is LNHDA and CDR2 is SQIVND (reference sequence). Between the trimmed V and J ends, which lost 4 bases and 3 bases, there was a span of 10 bases. The CDR3 extends over 14 amino acids.

V usage is TRBV3-1 (or the pseudogene TRBV3-2) and J usage is TRBJ2-2; a possible D gene is TRBD2 (5 bases). The V end was cut by 2 bases, the J end by 1 base, with 8 bases between. CDR1 LGHDT and CDR2 YNNKEL come from the germline V gene (reference sequence). The CDR3 is made up of 15 amino acids. The chain's CDR3 is CASSQIGVNTGELFF. The CDR3 bases are TGTGCCAGCAGCCAAATCGGGGTGAACACCGGGGAGCTGTTTTTT.

This clone was seen more than once but under ten times. The rearrangement joins TRBV7-9 to TRBJ1-1, with 7 bases aligning to TRBD1. CDR3 length: 14 residues. Germline values: CDR1 SEHNR, CDR2 FQNEAQ (reference sequence). J gave up 1 base and V 5 bases, and 4 bases lay outside the gene matches. The chain's CDR3 is CASSGQVANTEAFF. CDR3 sequence (DNA): TGTGCCAGCAGCGGACAGGTGGCGAACACTGAAGCTTTCTTT.

This chain connects TRBV6-5 to TRBJ2-3; weak D call: TRBD2 (5 bases). This CDR3 region has 12 residues. Germline V CDR1 and CDR2: MNHEY, SVGAGI. Trimming removed 4 bases at V and 6 bases at J, with 8 bases between. The CDR3 DNA reads as TGTGCCAGCAGTTCGGACTGGGATACGCAGTATTTT. Translation: CASSSDWDTQYF.